These 14 T cell receptor beta chains came from one sample sequenced in a study of T cell repertoires in cytomegalovirus infection. Using its own MiXCR run on the reads, TCRdb lists one record per CDR3 protein. The table includes about 320,000 distinct CDR3 sequences, more than 9% detected once. The material sequenced was PBMCs. Receptors were obtained from a human donor in good health (CMV status not recorded). Some clones in this sample may be carry-over from other donors' samples.

This clonotype was found a few times. This chain uses TRBV6-6 with TRBJ2-7, with 8 bases that match TRBD2. The length of the CDR3 is 15 residues. J gave up 5 bases and V 2 bases, and 8 bases lay outside the gene matches. Looked up from germline, CDR1 is MNHNY and CDR2 is SVGAGI (reference sequence). This chain's CDR3 is CASSYSGSGLDEQYF. In nucleotides, the CDR3 is TGTGCCAGCAGTTACAGCGGGAGTGGGTTGGACGAGCAGTACTTC.

This clonotype was seen many times. The genes are TRBV7-2 and TRBJ2-1, with D unclear. The germline V and J ends were trimmed by 2 bases and 6 bases, with 2 bases remaining between them. CDR3 size: 11 residues. Germline V gene lookup returns CDR1 SGHTA and CDR2 FQGNSA. In nucleotides, the CDR3 is TGTGCCAGCAGCTTAATCAATGAGCAGTTCTTC. Amino acids: CASSLINEQFF.

This clonotype was seen a few times. The rearrangement uses TRBV18 and TRBJ2-3; D may be TRBD2 (5 bases). The CDR3 is 15 amino acids. Trimming removed 10 bases from V and 1 base from J, with 18 bases in between. Germline loops: CDR1 KGHSH, CDR2 LQKENI. The CDR3 sequence is CATSGGMRGTDTQYF. CDR3 bases: TGTGCCACCAGCGGTGGGATGCGCGGCACAGATACGCAGTATTTT.

This clonotype came up a few times. V is TRBV6-2 or TRBV6-3 and J is TRBJ2-7, with D perhaps TRBD1 (6 bases). The germline V gene encodes CDR1 MNHEY and CDR2 SVGEGT. The CDR3 spans 13 residues. V dropped 5 bases and J dropped 3 bases, with 11 bases sitting between them. Written as DNA, the CDR3 is TGTGCCAGCAGTGGTCGCAGGGGCTACGAGCAGTACTTC. It translates to CASSGRRGYEQYF.

The V call is TRBV7-2, the J call TRBJ2-7; the D is unclear. In germline, CDR1 is SGHTA, CDR2 FQGNSA. CDR3 size: 15 residues. Trimming pared 2 bases from V and 0 bases from J, leaving 11 bases between. CDR3 sequence: CASSLRAALSYEQYF. The CDR3 bases are TGTGCCAGCAGCTTAAGGGCAGCCCTCTCCTACGAGCAGTACTTC.

The CDR3 nucleotides read TGTGCCAGCTCACCAGGTATCGGACAGGGCGGTCAGCCCCAGCATTTT. Its translation is CASSPGIGQGGQPQHF. This chain joins TRBV18 and TRBJ1-5, with 8 bases aligning to TRBD1. Germline CDR1 is KGHSH and CDR2 is LQKENI. This CDR3 comprises 16 residues. Trimming removed 2 bases from V and 6 bases from J; junction bases left unmatched: 9.

This clonotype was counted many times. The chain employs TRBV7-2 and TRBJ1-3; 11 positions match TRBD1. J gave up 4 bases and V 5 bases, and 7 bases lay outside the gene matches. CDR1 and CDR2 from the germline V gene are SGHTA and FQGNSA. The CDR3 runs 16 residues. The CDR3 spells CASSLGTGGTGNTIYF. CDR3 coding DNA: TGTGCCAGCAGCCTAGGGACAGGGGGTACGGGAAACACCATATATTTT.

This clonotype was observed a few times. The chain combines TRBV20-1 with TRBJ2-7; D possibly uses TRBD1 or TRBD2 (5 bases each). Germline V gene lookup returns CDR1 DFQATT and CDR2 SNEGSKA (reference sequence). Trimming cost V 5 bases and J 5 bases, with 10 bases left between them. This CDR3 spans 11 amino acids. CDR3 DNA: TGCAGTGCTGGGAGCAGGGACGAGCAGTACTTC. Translation gives CSAGSRDEQYF.

The sample holds many counts of this clonotype. The chain has TRBV6-2 or TRBV6-3 and TRBJ2-1; tentative D call: TRBD1 (6 bases). CDR1 and CDR2 from the germline V gene are MNHEY and SVGEGT. This CDR3 has 13 amino acids. Trimming shortened V by 5 bases and J by 4 bases, and 9 bases separated the two germline ends. The CDR3 region has the DNA TGTGCCAGCAGTCGGACAGTGTACAATGAGCAGTTCTTC. Its protein is CASSRTVYNEQFF.

The chain has TRBV7-9 and TRBJ1-5; tentative D call: TRBD1 (6 bases). The CDR3 runs 16 residues. Deletions cut 0 bases from V and 5 bases from J, with 14 bases between. Germline V gives CDR1 SEHNR, CDR2 FQNEAQ (reference sequence). CDR3 residues: CASSLAGRGQDQPQHF. Written as DNA, the CDR3 is TGTGCCAGCAGCTTAGCTGGCAGGGGACAAGATCAGCCCCAGCATTTT.

This clonotype turned up a few times. This rearrangement joins TRBV20-1 to TRBJ2-5; 12 bases are a match to TRBD2. CDR3 length equals 15 residues. CDR1 and CDR2 from the germline V gene are DFQATT and SNEGSKA (reference sequence). Trimming took 1 base from V and 6 from J; bases not matched to a gene: 6. Here the CDR3 reads CSARVTSGSFKTQYF. The DNA of the CDR3 is TGCAGTGCTAGAGTGACTAGCGGGAGTTTTAAGACCCAGTACTTC.

The chain carries TRBV6-6 and TRBJ2-1; 9 nucleotides match TRBD2. CDR1 is MNHNY and CDR2 is SVGAGI in the germline V gene (reference sequence). J lost 7 bases, V lost 5 bases, and 6 bases had no gene match. This CDR3 contains 14 residues. CDR3 in amino acids: CASSASGKGNEQFF. CDR3 coding DNA: TGTGCCAGCAGTGCTAGCGGGAAGGGTAATGAGCAGTTCTTC.

This clonotype was counted between two and nine times. V is TRBV6-2 or TRBV6-3 and J is TRBJ2-1; 11 nucleotides align to TRBD2. This CDR3 contains 13 residues. CDR1 and CDR2 from the germline V gene are MNHEY and SVGEGT. V was clipped by 5 bases and J by 15 bases; unmatched bases: 9. CDR3 amino acids: CASSPETSGILFF. DNA of the CDR3: TGTGCCAGCAGTCCTGAGACTAGCGGGATCTTGTTCTTC.

This clonotype showed up many times. The chain joins TRBV7-8 to TRBJ2-7, with 7 bases matching TRBD1. CDR1 is SGHVS and CDR2 is FQNEAQ in the germline V gene. This CDR3 region has 14 residues. The J segment lost 4 bases and the V segment lost 5 bases, leaving 8 bases of the junction unmatched. The CDR3 loop is CASSQTGVGYEQYF. CDR3 DNA sequence: TGTGCCAGCAGCCAAACAGGGGTGGGGTACGAGCAGTACTTC.